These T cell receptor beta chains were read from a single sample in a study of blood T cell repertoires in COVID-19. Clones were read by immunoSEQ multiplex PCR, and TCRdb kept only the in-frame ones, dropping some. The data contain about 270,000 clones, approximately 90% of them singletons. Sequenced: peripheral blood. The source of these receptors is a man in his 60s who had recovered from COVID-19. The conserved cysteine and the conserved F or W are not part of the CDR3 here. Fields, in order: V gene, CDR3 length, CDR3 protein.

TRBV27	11	ASSSLQGTEAF
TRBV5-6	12	ASSFGGTHYGYT
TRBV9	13	ASSVGGASDTEAF
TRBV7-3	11	ASSFRQGTEAF
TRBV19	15	ASSPTMGHLSTGELF
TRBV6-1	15	ASSEDIIPLFNYGYT
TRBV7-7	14	ASSLAGQGGAGELF
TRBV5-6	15	ASSLMASGGWYNEQF
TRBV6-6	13	ASSQDRTRSYEQY
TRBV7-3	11	ASSPGGGETQY
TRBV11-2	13	ASSLLDRGPYEQY
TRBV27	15	ASCPQRGPQRGETQY
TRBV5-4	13	ASTGDLATNYGYT
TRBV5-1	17	ASSLVAGLGVVPKNIQY
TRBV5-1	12	ASSLATGGSGYT
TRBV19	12	ASSPGLFQETQY
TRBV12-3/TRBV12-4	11	ASNGLSTGELF
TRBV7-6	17	ASSLGSTSGGARPDTQY
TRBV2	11	ASSWDRVKGQY
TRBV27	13	ASKVGGSVTYEQY
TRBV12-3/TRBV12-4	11	ASSFGGEHEQY
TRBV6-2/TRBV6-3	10	ASSQGGRKEF
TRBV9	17	ASSVEKTSGFSDTGELF
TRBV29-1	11	SVVWAGETEAF